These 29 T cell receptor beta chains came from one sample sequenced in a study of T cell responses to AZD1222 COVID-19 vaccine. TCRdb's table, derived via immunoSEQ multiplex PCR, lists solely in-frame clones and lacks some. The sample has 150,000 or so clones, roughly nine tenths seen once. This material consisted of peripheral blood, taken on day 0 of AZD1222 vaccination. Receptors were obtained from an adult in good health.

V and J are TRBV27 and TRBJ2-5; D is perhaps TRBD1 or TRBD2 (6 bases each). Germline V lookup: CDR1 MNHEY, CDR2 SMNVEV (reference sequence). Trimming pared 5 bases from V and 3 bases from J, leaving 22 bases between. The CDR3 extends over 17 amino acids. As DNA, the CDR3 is TGTGCCAGCAGTCTAAGTCTGACGGGGGCGGCCGAAGAGACCCAGTACTTC. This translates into CASSLSLTGAAEETQYF.

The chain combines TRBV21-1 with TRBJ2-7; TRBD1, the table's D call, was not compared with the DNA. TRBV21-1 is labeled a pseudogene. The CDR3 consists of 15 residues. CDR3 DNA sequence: TGTGCCAGCAGCAAAGACCGGGACAGGGTAGGCGAGCAGTACTTC. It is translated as CASSKDRDRVGEQYF.

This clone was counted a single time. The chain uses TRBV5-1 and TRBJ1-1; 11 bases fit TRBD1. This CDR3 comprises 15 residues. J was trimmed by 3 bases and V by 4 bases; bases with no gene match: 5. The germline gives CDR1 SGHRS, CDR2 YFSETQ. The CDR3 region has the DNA TGCGCCAGCAGCCCGGACAGGGGGCGCGACACTGAAGCTTTCTTT. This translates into CASSPDRGRDTEAFF.

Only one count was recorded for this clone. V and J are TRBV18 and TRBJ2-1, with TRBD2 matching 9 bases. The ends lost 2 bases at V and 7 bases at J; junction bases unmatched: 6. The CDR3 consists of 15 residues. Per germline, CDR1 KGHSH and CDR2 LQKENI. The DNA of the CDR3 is TGTGCCAGCTCACCAGGGACTAGCCTGGTGAATGAGCAGTTCTTC. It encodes CASSPGTSLVNEQFF. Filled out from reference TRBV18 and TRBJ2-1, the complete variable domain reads NAGVMQNPRHLVRRRGQEARLRCSPMKGHSHVYWYRQLPEEGLKFMVYLQKENIIDESGMPKERFSAEFPKEGPSILRIQQVVRGDSAAYFCASSPGTSLVNEQFFGPGTRLTVL.

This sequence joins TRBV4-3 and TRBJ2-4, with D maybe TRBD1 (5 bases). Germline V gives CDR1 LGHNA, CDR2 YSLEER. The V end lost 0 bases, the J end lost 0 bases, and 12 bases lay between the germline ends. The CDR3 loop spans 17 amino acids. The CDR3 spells CASSQDPTALAKNIQYF. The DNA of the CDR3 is TGCGCCAGCAGCCAAGATCCGACAGCCCTAGCCAAAAACATTCAGTACTTC.

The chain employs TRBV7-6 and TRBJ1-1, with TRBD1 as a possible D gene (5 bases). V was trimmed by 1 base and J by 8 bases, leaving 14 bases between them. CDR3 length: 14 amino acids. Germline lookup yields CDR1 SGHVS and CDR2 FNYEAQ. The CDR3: CASSLDQEGTEAFF. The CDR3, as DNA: TGTGCCAGCAGCTTAGACCAAGAGGGGACGGAAGCTTTCTTT.

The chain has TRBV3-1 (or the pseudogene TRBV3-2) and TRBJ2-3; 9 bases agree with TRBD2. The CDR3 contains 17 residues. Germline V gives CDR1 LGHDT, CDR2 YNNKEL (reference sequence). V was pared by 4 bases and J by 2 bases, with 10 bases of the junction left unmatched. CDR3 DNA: TGTGCCAGCAGCCGGATTTTAGCGGGGGCCTTCACAGATACGCAGTATTTT. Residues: CASSRILAGAFTDTQYF.

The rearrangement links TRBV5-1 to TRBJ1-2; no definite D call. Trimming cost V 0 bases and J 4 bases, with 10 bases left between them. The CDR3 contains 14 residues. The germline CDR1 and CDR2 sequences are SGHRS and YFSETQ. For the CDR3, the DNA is TGCGCCAGCAGCTTGGACTTGGATGCCTATGGCTACACCTTC. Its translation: CASSLDLDAYGYTF.

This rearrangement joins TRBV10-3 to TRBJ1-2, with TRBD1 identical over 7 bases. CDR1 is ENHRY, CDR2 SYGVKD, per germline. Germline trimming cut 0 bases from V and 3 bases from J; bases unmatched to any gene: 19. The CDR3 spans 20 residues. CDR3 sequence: CAISESGISTGRLRDYGYTF. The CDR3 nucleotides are TGTGCCATCAGTGAGTCGGGAATTTCGACAGGGCGGTTAAGGGACTATGGCTACACCTTC.

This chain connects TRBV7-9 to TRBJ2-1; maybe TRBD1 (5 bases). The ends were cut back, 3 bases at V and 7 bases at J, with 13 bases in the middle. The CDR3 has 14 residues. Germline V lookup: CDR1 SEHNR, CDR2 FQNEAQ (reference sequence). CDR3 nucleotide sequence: TGTGCCAGCAGCTTTTCCACAGGTGTGAATGAGCAGTTCTTC. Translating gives CASSFSTGVNEQFF. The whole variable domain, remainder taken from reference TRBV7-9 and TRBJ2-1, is DTGVSQNPRHKITKRGQNVTFRCDPISEHNRLYWYRQTLGQGPEFLTYFQNEAQLEKSRLLSDRFSAERPKGSFSTLEIQRTEQGDSAMYLCASSFSTGVNEQFFGPGTRLTVL.

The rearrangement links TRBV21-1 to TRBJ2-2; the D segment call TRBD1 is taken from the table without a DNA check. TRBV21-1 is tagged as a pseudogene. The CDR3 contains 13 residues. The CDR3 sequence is CASSKGPTGELFF. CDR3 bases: TGTGCCAGCAGCAAAGGGCCTACCGGGGAGCTGTTTTTT.

Here the CDR3 reads CATSIVELPYEQYF. In nucleotides, the CDR3 is TGTGCCACATCGATAGTGGAGCTTCCCTACGAGCAGTACTTC. The chain employs TRBV10-3 and TRBJ2-7; D uncertain. Germline V lookup: CDR1 ENHRY, CDR2 SYGVKD. This CDR3 is built from 14 residues. V lost 10 bases, J lost 2 bases, and 18 bases lay in between.

This CDR3 is CASSRQGAHNEQFF. Here the CDR3 DNA reads TGTGCCAGTAGTAGACAGGGGGCGCACAATGAGCAGTTCTTC. The chain recombines TRBV19 with TRBJ2-1, with 10 bases matching TRBD1. Losses at the gene ends were 4 bases for V and 5 bases for J; bases not matched to a gene: 2. Germline CDR1 is LNHDA and CDR2 is SQIVND (reference sequence). The length of the CDR3 is 14 residues.

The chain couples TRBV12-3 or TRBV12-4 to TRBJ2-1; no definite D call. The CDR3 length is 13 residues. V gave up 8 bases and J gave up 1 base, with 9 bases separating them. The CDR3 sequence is CASLDGSYNEQFF. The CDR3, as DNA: TGTGCCAGCCTGGACGGATCCTACAATGAGCAGTTCTTC.

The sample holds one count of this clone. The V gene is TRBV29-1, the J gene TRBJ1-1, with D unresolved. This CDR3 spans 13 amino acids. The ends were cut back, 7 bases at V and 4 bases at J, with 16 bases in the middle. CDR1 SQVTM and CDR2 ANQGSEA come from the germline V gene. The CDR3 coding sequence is TGCAGCGGCGCGGGCCGTAACCCCACTGAAGCTTTCTTT. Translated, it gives CSGAGRNPTEAFF.

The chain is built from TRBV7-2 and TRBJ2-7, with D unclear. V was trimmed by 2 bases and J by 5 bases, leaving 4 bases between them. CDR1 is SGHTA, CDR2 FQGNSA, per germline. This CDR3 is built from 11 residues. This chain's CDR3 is CASSLMDEQYF. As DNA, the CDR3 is TGTGCCAGCAGCTTAATGGACGAGCAGTACTTC.

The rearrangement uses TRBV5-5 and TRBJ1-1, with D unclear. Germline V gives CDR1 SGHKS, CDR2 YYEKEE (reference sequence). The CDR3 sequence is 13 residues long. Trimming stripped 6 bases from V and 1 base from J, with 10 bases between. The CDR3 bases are TGTGCCAGCATGGTTGAAGCGAACACTGAAGCTTTCTTT. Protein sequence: CASMVEANTEAFF.

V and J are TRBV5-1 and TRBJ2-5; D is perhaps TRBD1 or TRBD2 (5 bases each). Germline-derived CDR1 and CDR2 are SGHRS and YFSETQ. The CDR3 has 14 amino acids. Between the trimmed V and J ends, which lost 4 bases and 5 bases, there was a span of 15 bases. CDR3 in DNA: TGCGCCAGCAGCGAATTCGGTGGGACGGAGACCCAGTACTTC. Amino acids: CASSEFGGTETQYF.

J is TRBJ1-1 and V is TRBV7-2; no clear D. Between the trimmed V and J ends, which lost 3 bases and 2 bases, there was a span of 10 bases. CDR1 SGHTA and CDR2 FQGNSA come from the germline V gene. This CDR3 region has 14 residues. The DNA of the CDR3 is TGTGCCAGCAGCTTGTTAGCGGGTAACACTGAAGCTTTCTTT. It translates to CASSLLAGNTEAFF.

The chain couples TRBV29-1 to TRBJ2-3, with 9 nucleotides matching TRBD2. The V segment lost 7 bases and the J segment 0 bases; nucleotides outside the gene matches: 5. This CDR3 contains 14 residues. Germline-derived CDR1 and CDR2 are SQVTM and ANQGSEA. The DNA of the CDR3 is TGCAGCGGCGTGCGGGGGGGTAGCACAGATACGCAGTATTTT. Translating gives CSGVRGGSTDTQYF.

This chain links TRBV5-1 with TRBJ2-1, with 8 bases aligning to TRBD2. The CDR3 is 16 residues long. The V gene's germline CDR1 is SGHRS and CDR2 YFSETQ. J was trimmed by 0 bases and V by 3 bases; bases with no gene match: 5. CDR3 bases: TGCGCCAGCAGCTGGACGCGGGGGGACTCCTACAATGAGCAGTTCTTC. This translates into CASSWTRGDSYNEQFF.

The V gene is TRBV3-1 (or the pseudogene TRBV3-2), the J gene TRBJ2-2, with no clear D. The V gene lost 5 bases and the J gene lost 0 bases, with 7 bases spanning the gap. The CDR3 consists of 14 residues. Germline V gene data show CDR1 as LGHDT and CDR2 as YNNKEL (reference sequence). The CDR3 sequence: CASSFGPNTGELFF. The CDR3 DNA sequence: TGTGCCAGCAGCTTCGGGCCGAACACCGGGGAGCTGTTTTTT.

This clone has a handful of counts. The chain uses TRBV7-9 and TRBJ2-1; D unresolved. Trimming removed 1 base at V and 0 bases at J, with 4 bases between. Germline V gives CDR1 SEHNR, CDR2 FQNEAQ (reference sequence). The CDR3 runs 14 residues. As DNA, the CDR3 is TGTGCCAGCAGCTTAGGGAACTCCTACAATGAGCAGTTCTTC. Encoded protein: CASSLGNSYNEQFF.

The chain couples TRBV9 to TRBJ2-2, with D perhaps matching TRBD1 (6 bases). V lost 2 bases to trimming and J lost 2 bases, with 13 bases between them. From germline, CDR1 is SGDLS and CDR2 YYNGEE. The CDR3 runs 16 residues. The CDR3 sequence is CASSVPGQLNTGELFF. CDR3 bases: TGTGCCAGCAGCGTTCCGGGACAACTAAACACCGGGGAGCTGTTTTTT.

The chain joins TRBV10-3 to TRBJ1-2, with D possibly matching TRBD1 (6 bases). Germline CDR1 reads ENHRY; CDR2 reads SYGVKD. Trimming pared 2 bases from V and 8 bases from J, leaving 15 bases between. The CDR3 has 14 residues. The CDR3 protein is CAISEDQTGGGYTF. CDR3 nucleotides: TGTGCCATCAGTGAGGACCAGACAGGCGGCGGCTACACCTTC.

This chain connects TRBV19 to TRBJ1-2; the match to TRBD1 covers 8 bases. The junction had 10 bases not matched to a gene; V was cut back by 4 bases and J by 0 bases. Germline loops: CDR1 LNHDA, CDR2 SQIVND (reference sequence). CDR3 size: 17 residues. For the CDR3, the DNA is TGTGCCAGTAGTAAGGGGACAGGTGGGCGCTCTAACTATGGCTACACCTTC. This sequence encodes CASSKGTGGRSNYGYTF.

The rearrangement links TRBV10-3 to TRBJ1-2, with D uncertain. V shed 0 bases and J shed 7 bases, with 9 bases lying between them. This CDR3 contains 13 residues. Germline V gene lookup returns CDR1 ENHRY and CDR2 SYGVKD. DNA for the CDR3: TGTGCCATCAGTGAGTCCACCCAGTTTGGCTACACCTTC. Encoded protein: CAISESTQFGYTF.

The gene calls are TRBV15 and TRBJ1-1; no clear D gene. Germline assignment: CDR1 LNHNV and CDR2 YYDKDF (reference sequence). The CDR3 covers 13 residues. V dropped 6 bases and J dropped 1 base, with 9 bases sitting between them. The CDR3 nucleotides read TGTGCCACCAGGGTAGTTGGGAACACTGAAGCTTTCTTT. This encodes CATRVVGNTEAFF.

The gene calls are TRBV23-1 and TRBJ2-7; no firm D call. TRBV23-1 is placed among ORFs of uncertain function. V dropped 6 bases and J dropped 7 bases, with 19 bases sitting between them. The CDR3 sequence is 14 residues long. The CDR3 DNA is TGCGCCAGCAGCCCTCTTGTCACCCTGCGGGAGCAGTACTTC. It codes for CASSPLVTLREQYF.